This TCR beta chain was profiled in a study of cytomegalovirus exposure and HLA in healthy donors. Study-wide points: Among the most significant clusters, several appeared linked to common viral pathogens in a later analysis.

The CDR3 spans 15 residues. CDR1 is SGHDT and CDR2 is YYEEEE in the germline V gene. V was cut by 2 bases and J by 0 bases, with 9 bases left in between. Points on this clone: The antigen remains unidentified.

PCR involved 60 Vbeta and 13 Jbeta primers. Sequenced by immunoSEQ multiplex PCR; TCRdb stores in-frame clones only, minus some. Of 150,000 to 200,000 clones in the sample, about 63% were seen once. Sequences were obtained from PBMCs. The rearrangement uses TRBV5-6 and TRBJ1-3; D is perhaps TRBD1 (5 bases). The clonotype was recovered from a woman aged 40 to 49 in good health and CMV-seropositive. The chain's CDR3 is CASSLGAYSGNTIYF. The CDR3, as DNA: TGTGCCAGCAGCTTAGGGGCCTACTCTGGAAACACCATATATTTT.